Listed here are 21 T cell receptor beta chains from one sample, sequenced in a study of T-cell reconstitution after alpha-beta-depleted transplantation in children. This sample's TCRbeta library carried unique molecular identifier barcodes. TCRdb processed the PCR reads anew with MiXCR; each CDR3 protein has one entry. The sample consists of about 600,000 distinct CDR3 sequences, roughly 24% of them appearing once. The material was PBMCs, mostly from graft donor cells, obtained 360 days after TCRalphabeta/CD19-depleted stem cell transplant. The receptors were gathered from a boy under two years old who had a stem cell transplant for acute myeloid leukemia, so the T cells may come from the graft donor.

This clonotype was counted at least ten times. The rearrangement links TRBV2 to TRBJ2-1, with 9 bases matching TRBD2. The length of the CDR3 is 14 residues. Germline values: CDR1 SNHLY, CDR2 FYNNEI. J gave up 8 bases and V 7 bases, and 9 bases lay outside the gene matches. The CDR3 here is CASNIAGVSHEQFF. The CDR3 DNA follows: TGTGCCAGCAATATAGCGGGGGTGTCCCATGAGCAGTTCTTC.

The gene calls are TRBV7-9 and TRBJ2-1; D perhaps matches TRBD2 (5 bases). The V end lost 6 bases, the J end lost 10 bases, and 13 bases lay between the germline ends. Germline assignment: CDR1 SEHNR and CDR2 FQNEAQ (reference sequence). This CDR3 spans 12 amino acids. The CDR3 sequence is CASSTERREQFF. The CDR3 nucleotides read TGTGCCAGCAGTACCGAACGGAGGGAGCAGTTCTTC. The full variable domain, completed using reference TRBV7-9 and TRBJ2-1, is DTGVSQNPRHKITKRGQNVTFRCDPISEHNRLYWYRQTLGQGPEFLTYFQNEAQLEKSRLLSDRFSAERPKGSFSTLEIQRTEQGDSAMYLCASSTERREQFFGPGTRLTVL.

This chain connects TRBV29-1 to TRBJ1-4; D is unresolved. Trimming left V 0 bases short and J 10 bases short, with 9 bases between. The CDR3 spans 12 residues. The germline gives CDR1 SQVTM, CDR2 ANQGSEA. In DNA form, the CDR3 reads TGCAGCGTTGAAGACGAAGGTGTAAAACTGTTTTTT. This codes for CSVEDEGVKLFF.

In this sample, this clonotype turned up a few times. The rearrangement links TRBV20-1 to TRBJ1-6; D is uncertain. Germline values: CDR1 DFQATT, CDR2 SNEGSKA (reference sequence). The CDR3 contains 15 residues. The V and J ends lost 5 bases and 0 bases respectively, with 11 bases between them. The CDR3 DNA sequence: TGCAGTGCTCTGAGGCTGAGCTCCTATAATTCACCCCTCCACTTT. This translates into CSALRLSSYNSPLHF.

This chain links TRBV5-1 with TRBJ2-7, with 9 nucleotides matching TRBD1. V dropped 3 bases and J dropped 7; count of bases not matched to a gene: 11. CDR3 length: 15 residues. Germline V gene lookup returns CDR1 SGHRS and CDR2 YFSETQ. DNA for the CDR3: TGCGCCAGCAGCTCAGGGACAGGGCCCCAAGGTGAGCAGTACGTC. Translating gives CASSSGTGPQGEQYV.

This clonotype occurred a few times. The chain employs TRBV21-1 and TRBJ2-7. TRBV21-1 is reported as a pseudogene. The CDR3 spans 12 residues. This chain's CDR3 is CASRPNAYEQYV. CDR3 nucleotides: TGTGCCAGCCGCCCCAACGCTTACGAGCAGTACGTC.

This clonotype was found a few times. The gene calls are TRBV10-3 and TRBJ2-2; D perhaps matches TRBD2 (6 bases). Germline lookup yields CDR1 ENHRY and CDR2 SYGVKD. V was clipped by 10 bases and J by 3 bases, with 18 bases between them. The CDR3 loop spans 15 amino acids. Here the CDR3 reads CATGEQGGYTGELFF. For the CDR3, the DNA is TGTGCCACGGGGGAGCAGGGCGGTTACACCGGGGAGCTGTTTTTT.

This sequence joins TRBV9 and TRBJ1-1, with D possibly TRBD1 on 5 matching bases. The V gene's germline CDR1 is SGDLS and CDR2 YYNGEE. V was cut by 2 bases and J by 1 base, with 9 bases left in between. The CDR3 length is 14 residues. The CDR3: CASSVITGNTEAFF. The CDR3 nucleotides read TGTGCCAGCAGCGTGATTACAGGGAACACTGAAGCTTTCTTT.

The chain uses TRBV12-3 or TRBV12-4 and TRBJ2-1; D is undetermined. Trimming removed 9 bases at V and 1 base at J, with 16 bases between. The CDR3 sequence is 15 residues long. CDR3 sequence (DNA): TGTGCCAGAAGTCCCTTCAGGAGTTCCTACAATGAGCAGTTCTTC. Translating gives CARSPFRSSYNEQFF.

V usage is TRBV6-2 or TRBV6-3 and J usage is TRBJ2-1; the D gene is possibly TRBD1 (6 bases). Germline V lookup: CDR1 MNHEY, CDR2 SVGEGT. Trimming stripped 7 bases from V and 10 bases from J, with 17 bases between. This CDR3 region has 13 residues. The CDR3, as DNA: TGTGCCAGCACCCGGGCAGGGGACGGCGAGCAGTTCTTC. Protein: CASTRAGDGEQFF.

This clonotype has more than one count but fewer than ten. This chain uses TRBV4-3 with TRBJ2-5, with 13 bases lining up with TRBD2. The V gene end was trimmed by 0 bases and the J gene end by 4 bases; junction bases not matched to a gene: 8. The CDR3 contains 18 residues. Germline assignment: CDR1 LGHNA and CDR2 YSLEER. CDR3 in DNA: TGCGCCAGCAGCCAAGATCCGACTAGCGGGGGGCCGGGAGAGACCCAGTACTTC. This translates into CASSQDPTSGGPGETQYF.

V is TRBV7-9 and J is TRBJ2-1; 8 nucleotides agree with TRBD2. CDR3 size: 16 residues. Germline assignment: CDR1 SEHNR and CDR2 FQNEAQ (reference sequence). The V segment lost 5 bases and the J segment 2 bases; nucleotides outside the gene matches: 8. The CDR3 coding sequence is TGTGCCAGCAGCCGGGGGCGGGGGGTCACCTACAATGAGCAGTTCTTC. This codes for CASSRGRGVTYNEQFF.

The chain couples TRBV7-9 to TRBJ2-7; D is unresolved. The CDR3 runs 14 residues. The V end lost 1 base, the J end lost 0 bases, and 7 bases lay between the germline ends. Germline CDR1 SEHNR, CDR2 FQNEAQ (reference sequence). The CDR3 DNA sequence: TGTGCCAGCAGCTTAGGGCGAGACTCCTACGAGCAGTACTTC. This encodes CASSLGRDSYEQYF.

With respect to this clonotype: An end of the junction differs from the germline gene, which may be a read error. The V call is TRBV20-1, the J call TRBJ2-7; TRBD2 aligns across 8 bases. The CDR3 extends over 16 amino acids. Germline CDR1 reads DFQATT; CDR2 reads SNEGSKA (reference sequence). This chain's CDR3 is CCARGSAGTSGYEQYF. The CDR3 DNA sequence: TGCTGTGCTAGAGGGTCGGCAGGGACTAGTGGCTACGAGCAGTACTTC.

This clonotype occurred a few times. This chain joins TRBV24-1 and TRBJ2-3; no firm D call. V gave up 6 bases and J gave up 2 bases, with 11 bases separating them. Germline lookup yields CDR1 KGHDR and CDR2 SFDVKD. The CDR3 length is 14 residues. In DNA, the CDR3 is TGTGCCACCAGTCCGAACAGAGACACAGATACGCAGTATTTT. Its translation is CATSPNRDTDTQYF.

The CDR3 loop is CAIRGYSTGELFF. CDR3 coding DNA: TGTGCCATCAGGGGTTATTCCACCGGGGAGCTGTTTTTT. The V and J genes are TRBV10-3 and TRBJ2-2; D remains ambiguous. This CDR3 is 13 amino acids long. V was shortened by 6 bases and J by 4 bases, with 9 bases between the two germline ends. Per germline, CDR1 ENHRY and CDR2 SYGVKD.

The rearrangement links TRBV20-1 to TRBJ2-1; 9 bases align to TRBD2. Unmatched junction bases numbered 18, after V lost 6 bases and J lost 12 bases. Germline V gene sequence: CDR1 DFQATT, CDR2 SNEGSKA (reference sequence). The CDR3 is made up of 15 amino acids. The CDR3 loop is CSAHQRGAWPEGQFF. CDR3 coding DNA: TGCAGTGCGCATCAGCGGGGGGCCTGGCCAGAGGGGCAGTTCTTC.

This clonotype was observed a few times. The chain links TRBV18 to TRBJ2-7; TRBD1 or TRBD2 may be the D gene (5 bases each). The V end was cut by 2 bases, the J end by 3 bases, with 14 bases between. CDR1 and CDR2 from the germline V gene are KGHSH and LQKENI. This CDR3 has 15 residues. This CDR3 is CASSPLTGRSYEQYF. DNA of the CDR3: TGTGCCAGCTCACCATTAACGGGACGGAGCTACGAGCAGTACTTC.

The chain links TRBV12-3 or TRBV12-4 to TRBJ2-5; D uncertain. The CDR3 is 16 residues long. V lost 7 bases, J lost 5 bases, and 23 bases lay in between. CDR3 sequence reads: CASTTALRALPETQYF. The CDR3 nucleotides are TGTGCCAGCACTACAGCCCTCCGGGCCCTCCCGGAGACCCAGTACTTC.

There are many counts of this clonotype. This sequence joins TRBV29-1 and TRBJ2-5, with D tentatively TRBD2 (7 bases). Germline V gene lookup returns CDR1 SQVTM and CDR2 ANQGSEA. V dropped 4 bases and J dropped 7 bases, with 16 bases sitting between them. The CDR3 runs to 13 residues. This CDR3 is CSVVANREGTQYF. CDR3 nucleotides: TGCAGCGTTGTGGCGAACAGGGAGGGGACCCAGTACTTC.

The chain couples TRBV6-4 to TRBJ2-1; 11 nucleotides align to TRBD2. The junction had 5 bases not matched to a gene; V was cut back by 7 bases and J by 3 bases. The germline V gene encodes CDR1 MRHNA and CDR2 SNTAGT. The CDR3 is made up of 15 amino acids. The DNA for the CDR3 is TGTGCCAGCACCCCACTAGCGGGGGTCTACAATGAGCAGTTCTTC. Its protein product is CASTPLAGVYNEQFF.